Each of the 9 T cell receptor beta chains below was sequenced from the same sample in a study of T cell responses to AZD1222 COVID-19 vaccine. The protocol was immunoSEQ multiplex PCR, while the TCRdb copy is restricted to in-frame clones and leaves out a portion. The table has roughly 150,000 clones, about nine tenths seen once. The material was peripheral blood, obtained on day 0 of AZD1222 vaccination. The source is an adult in good health.

The genes are TRBV28 and TRBJ1-3; D is unresolved. V was shortened by 2 bases and J by 0 bases, with 8 bases between the two germline ends. The CDR3 consists of 15 residues. Germline CDR1 reads MDHEN; CDR2 reads SYDVKM. The CDR3 loop is CASSLTASSGNTIYF. CDR3 nucleotide sequence: TGTGCCAGCAGTTTAACAGCGAGCTCTGGAAACACCATATATTTT.

The gene calls are TRBV3-1 (or the pseudogene TRBV3-2) and TRBJ1-4, with D possibly TRBD1 on 5 matching bases. The V gene lost 0 bases and the J gene lost 11 bases, with 16 bases spanning the gap. This CDR3 comprises 15 residues. Germline V gene lookup returns CDR1 LGHDT and CDR2 YNNKEL (reference sequence). The CDR3 coding sequence is TGTGCCAGCAGCCAAGATCCGACAGCACGACCTAAACTGTTTTTT. Encoded protein: CASSQDPTARPKLFF.

This chain joins TRBV6-5 and TRBJ2-7; TRBD1 matches at 8 bases. V lost 2 bases to trimming and J lost 2 bases; unmatched junction nucleotides: 2. This CDR3 comprises 14 residues. CDR1 MNHEY and CDR2 SVGAGI come from the germline V gene. In DNA form, the CDR3 reads TGTGCCAGCAGTTACCGGACAGGGACCTACGAGCAGTACTTC. Protein product: CASSYRTGTYEQYF.

This chain joins TRBV28 and TRBJ1-3; D gene ambiguous. The CDR3 totals 14 residues. V lost 1 base, J lost 4 bases, and 8 bases lay in between. Germline V gene sequence: CDR1 MDHEN, CDR2 SYDVKM. Written as DNA, the CDR3 is TGTGCCAGCAGTTTATTCGGGGAAGGAAACACCATATATTTT. Its protein product is CASSLFGEGNTIYF.

The chain uses TRBV5-1 and TRBJ2-4; TRBD2 might be the D (6 bases). The ends were cut back, 0 bases at V and 5 bases at J, with 9 bases in the middle. The CDR3 length is 14 residues. CDR1 and CDR2 from the germline V gene are SGHRS and YFSETQ. The CDR3 reads CASSLVTGENIQYF. Written as DNA, the CDR3 is TGCGCCAGCAGCTTGGTTACGGGGGAAAACATTCAGTACTTC.

J is TRBJ2-2 and V is TRBV5-4, with 7 bases lining up with TRBD2. The CDR3 has 17 residues. V dropped 0 bases and J dropped 5; count of bases not matched to a gene: 10. The germline CDR1 and CDR2 sequences are SGHNT and YYREEE (reference sequence). The CDR3 region is CASSLAPGTTLTGELFF. Written as DNA, the CDR3 is TGTGCCAGCAGCTTGGCCCCCGGGACTACCTTAACCGGGGAGCTGTTTTTT.

The genes are TRBV15 and TRBJ1-1; 8 nucleotides match TRBD1. Germline CDR1 reads LNHNV; CDR2 reads YYDKDF (reference sequence). The J segment lost 6 bases and the V segment lost 1 base, leaving 4 bases of the junction unmatched. This CDR3 comprises 14 residues. In DNA, the CDR3 is TGTGCCACCAGCAGAGGATCGACAGGGGCTGAAGCTTTCTTT. Translation gives CATSRGSTGAEAFF.

J is TRBJ2-7 and V is TRBV27; no clear D gene. The CDR3 runs 13 residues. The V and J ends lost 5 bases and 3 bases respectively, with 11 bases between them. Per germline, CDR1 MNHEY and CDR2 SMNVEV (reference sequence). DNA for the CDR3: TGTGCCAGCAGTAGGGCACAGAGCTACGAGCAGTACTTC. This sequence encodes CASSRAQSYEQYF.

V and J are TRBV7-8 and TRBJ1-4; no firm D call. Trimming took 6 bases from V and 2 from J, leaving 10 bases between them. Germline CDR1 SGHVS, CDR2 FQNEAQ. CDR3 length: 14 residues. The CDR3 reads CASSNYTTNEKLFF. CDR3 coding DNA: TGTGCCAGCAGTAATTACACCACTAATGAAAAACTGTTTTTT.